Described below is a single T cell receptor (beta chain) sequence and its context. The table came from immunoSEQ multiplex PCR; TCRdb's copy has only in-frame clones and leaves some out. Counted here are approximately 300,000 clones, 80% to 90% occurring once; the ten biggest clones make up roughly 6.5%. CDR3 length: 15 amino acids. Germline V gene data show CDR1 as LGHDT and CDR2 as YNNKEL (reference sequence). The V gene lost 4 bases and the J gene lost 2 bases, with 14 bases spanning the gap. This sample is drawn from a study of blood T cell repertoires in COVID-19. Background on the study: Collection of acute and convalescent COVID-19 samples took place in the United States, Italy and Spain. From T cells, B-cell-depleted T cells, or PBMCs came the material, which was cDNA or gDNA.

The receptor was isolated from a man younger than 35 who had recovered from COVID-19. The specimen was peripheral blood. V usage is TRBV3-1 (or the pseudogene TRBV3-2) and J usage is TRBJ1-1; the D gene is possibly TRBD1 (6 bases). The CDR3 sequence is CASSLRTARNTEAFF. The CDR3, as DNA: TGTGCCAGCAGCCTGAGGACAGCGAGAAACACTGAAGCTTTCTTT.